The 14 T cell receptor beta chains below come from one sample, sequenced in a study of cytomegalovirus exposure and HLA in healthy donors. PCR primers comprised 60 Vbeta and 13 Jbeta primers. The assay was immunoSEQ multiplex PCR, and TCRdb's table has in-frame clones only and misses some. This table holds 150,000 to 200,000 clones, 75% to 90% found once. Sample: PBMCs. The receptor source for this set is a man aged 45-65 years in good health and CMV-seropositive.

The chain links TRBV9 to TRBJ2-5, with TRBD2 as a possible D gene (6 bases). The V end was cut by 3 bases, the J end by 4 bases, with 13 bases between. This CDR3 comprises 14 residues. Germline lookup yields CDR1 SGDLS and CDR2 YYNGEE. In DNA, the CDR3 is TGTGCCAGCAGCGCCGGGGGTCGGGGAGAGACCCAGTACTTC. This codes for CASSAGGRGETQYF.

This rearrangement joins TRBV28 to TRBJ2-2; 9 bases agree with TRBD1. The V gene end was trimmed by 7 bases and the J gene end by 5 bases; junction bases not matched to a gene: 5. Germline V CDR1 and CDR2: MDHEN, SYDVKM. The CDR3 loop spans 14 amino acids. The CDR3 here is CASTGQGRTGELFF. The CDR3 DNA sequence: TGTGCCAGCACAGGACAGGGGAGAACCGGGGAGCTGTTTTTT.

The chain uses TRBV27 and TRBJ1-1, with 8 bases identical to TRBD1. Looked up from germline, CDR1 is MNHEY and CDR2 is SMNVEV (reference sequence). CDR3 size: 13 residues. V shed 7 bases, J shed 8 bases, and the junction held 9 bases outside the gene matches. CDR3 DNA: TGTGCCAGCACCCCAGGGGGACAGGTAGAAGCTTTCTTT. It specifies CASTPGGQVEAFF.

In the case of this clone: Other DNA sequences from this sample encode an identical CDR3 as well. V and J are TRBV29-1 and TRBJ1-1; D might be TRBD1 (6 bases). Germline values: CDR1 SQVTM, CDR2 ANQGSEA. The length of the CDR3 is 11 residues. V lost 6 bases, J lost 7 bases, and 12 bases lay in between. CDR3 DNA: TGCAGCGTAGAAAACAGGGTTGAAGCTTTCTTT. This sequence encodes CSVENRVEAFF.

The rearrangement joins TRBV6-5 to TRBJ2-2; TRBD1 aligns across 9 bases. Losses at the gene ends were 6 bases for V and 3 bases for J; bases not matched to a gene: 5. This CDR3 is 15 amino acids long. Germline CDR1 reads MNHEY; CDR2 reads SVGAGI. CDR3 amino acids: CASSYRGRYTGELFF. The CDR3 DNA follows: TGTGCCAGCAGCTACAGGGGGCGCTACACCGGGGAGCTGTTTTTT.

The chain couples TRBV19 to TRBJ1-2; perhaps TRBD1 as D (6 bases). The CDR3 has 15 residues. Trimming stripped 3 bases from V and 3 bases from J, with 14 bases between. CDR1 and CDR2 from the germline V gene are LNHDA and SQIVND (reference sequence). CDR3 loop: CASSMYLGAYYGYTF. The CDR3 DNA follows: TGTGCCAGTAGTATGTATCTGGGGGCGTACTATGGCTACACCTTC.

V is TRBV27 and J is TRBJ2-2; tentatively, D is TRBD1 (5 bases). Germline V gene lookup returns CDR1 MNHEY and CDR2 SMNVEV (reference sequence). Trimming left V 3 bases short and J 7 bases short, with 15 bases between. The CDR3 is 15 amino acids. CDR3 sequence: CASSFRQGLSGELFF. In nucleotides, the CDR3 is TGTGCCAGCAGTTTCCGGCAGGGCTTGAGCGGGGAGCTGTTTTTT.

This chain joins TRBV12-2 and TRBJ2-3; the DNA was not compared with TRBD1, the D call given in the table. TRBV12-2 is a pseudogene locus. The CDR3 spans 16 residues. The CDR3 reads CASRLARQGVADTQYF. For the CDR3, the DNA is TGTGCAAGTCGCTTAGCCCGACAGGGTGTGGCAGATACGCAGTATTTT.

The chain uses TRBV9 and TRBJ2-1, with 12 nucleotides matching TRBD2. V gave up 0 bases and J gave up 6 bases; unmatched junction bases: 10. The CDR3 totals 18 residues. CDR1 is SGDLS and CDR2 is YYNGEE in the germline V gene. The CDR3 spells CASSVATRASGGANEQFF. The CDR3 DNA sequence: TGTGCCAGCAGCGTAGCTACAAGGGCTAGCGGGGGGGCCAATGAGCAGTTCTTC.

CDR3 sequence: CASSFGTTPYNEQFF. The CDR3, as DNA: TGCGCCAGCAGCTTCGGGACAACGCCCTACAATGAGCAGTTCTTC. The chain links TRBV5-1 to TRBJ2-1, with a tentative D call TRBD1 (6 bases). This CDR3 has 15 amino acids. V lost 2 bases, J lost 2 bases, and 11 bases lay in between. Germline V gene sequence: CDR1 SGHRS, CDR2 YFSETQ.

This chain uses TRBV28 with TRBJ2-7; possible D gene TRBD1, 5 bases. The CDR3 covers 16 residues. Germline assignment: CDR1 MDHEN and CDR2 SYDVKM. V was cut by 2 bases and J by 1 base, with 15 bases left in between. The CDR3 here is CASSLGGGRVSYEQYF. As DNA, the CDR3 is TGTGCCAGCAGTTTAGGCGGCGGCAGGGTGTCCTACGAGCAGTACTTC.

The rearrangement links TRBV6-1 to TRBJ2-7; 7 bases map to TRBD2. The germline V gene encodes CDR1 MNHNS and CDR2 SASEGT. The CDR3 spans 15 residues. V trimming: 3 bases; J trimming: 1 base; junction bases outside the gene matches: 6. The CDR3 bases are TGTGCCAGCAGTGAGCCTAGCGGCATTTCCTACGAGCAGTACTTC. Translation gives CASSEPSGISYEQYF.

This chain connects TRBV27 to TRBJ2-7; 15 bases are shared with TRBD2. The CDR3 is 16 residues long. The germline V gene has CDR1 MNHEY and CDR2 SMNVEV (reference sequence). Trimming removed 5 bases from V and 1 base from J; junction bases left unmatched: 3. CDR3 nucleotides: TGTGCCAGCAGTCTCGGACTAGCGGGGGGGTCCTACGAGCAGTACTTC. It encodes CASSLGLAGGSYEQYF.

The V gene is TRBV5-5, the J gene TRBJ1-5, with 8 bases matching TRBD1. The CDR3 totals 18 residues. Germline CDR1 reads SGHKS; CDR2 reads YYEKEE (reference sequence). With 4 bases clipped from V and 1 base from J, the junction kept 13 bases outside the gene matches. CDR3 sequence: CASSRGTGGRGSNQPQHF. In nucleotides, the CDR3 is TGTGCCAGCAGCCGAGGGACAGGCGGTCGTGGGAGCAATCAGCCCCAGCATTTT.